The rows below give T cell receptor beta chains drawn from one sample of a study of blood T cell repertoires in COVID-19. Using immunoSEQ multiplex PCR, the repertoire was profiled, and TCRdb retains in-frame clones only, with some absent. The top ten hold 9% to 10% of the sample, which has about 150,000 clones, approximately 82% seen once. Specimen: peripheral blood. These receptors were collected from a woman aged 50 to 60 with acute or convalescent COVID-19. CDR3s include the opening cysteine and the closing phenylalanine or tryptophan.

cdr3_aa: CASSNPGLAGVGADTQYF
v_call: TRBV5-4
j_call: TRBJ2-3

cdr3_aa: CASSSRQGTSYEQYF
v_call: TRBV5-1
j_call: TRBJ2-7

cdr3_aa: CASSLGGYQFF
v_call: TRBV28
j_call: TRBJ2-1

cdr3_aa: CASSATGTNEKLFF
v_call: TRBV5-1
j_call: TRBJ1-4

cdr3_aa: CASSQVSGRDTQYF
v_call: TRBV3-1/TRBV3-2
j_call: TRBJ2-3

cdr3_aa: CASSLGFGQGYEQYF
v_call: TRBV7-2
j_call: TRBJ2-7

cdr3_aa: CASISTVTEAFF
v_call: TRBV6-5
j_call: TRBJ1-1

cdr3_aa: CAISDPADTQYF
v_call: TRBV10-3
j_call: TRBJ2-3

cdr3_aa: CASIPGAYNSPLHF
v_call: TRBV6-5
j_call: TRBJ1-6

cdr3_aa: CASSRGRGAYEQYF
v_call: TRBV6-5
j_call: TRBJ2-7

cdr3_aa: CSVEGHLNTEAFF
v_call: TRBV29-1
j_call: TRBJ1-1

cdr3_aa: CASSQERFQPQHF
v_call: TRBV4-3
j_call: TRBJ1-5

cdr3_aa: CASSKVTYGQGRLEQYF
v_call: TRBV21-1
j_call: TRBJ2-7

cdr3_aa: CASSLGTGRSWGLYGYTF
v_call: TRBV4-3
j_call: TRBJ1-2

cdr3_aa: CASRPEGGMLYF
v_call: TRBV2
j_call: TRBJ2-7

cdr3_aa: CASTLHSGGGYTDTQYF
v_call: TRBV4-3
j_call: TRBJ2-3

cdr3_aa: CAWSEGHGKSPQHF
v_call: TRBV30
j_call: TRBJ1-5

cdr3_aa: CASSPQSHVTEAFF
v_call: TRBV5-6
j_call: TRBJ1-1

cdr3_aa: CASSPRTPSSGANVLTF
v_call: TRBV3-1/TRBV3-2
j_call: TRBJ2-6

cdr3_aa: CASSRTGGGKNTEAFF
v_call: TRBV19
j_call: TRBJ1-1

cdr3_aa: CATSRVAGSGNTIYF
v_call: TRBV15
j_call: TRBJ1-3

cdr3_aa: CASSLGLAGGTDTQYF
v_call: TRBV7-9
j_call: TRBJ2-3